Shown below are 2 T cell receptor beta chains from a single sample sequenced in a study of blood T cell repertoires in COVID-19. Assay used: immunoSEQ multiplex PCR; TCRdb lists only in-frame clones, some missing. This sample has 100,000 or so clones, with around 86% found just once. The sequenced material came from peripheral blood. The receptors shown here come from a man at least 80 years old with acute or convalescent COVID-19.

The rearrangement links TRBV6-5 to TRBJ2-7; possible D gene TRBD1, 6 bases. V gave up 0 bases and J gave up 1 base, with 10 bases separating them. The CDR3 has 15 amino acids. The germline gives CDR1 MNHEY, CDR2 SVGAGI. DNA for the CDR3: TGTGCCAGCAGTTACTCGGTGCAGGGGTCCTACGAGCAGTACTTC. It is translated as CASSYSVQGSYEQYF.

The chain couples TRBV27 to TRBJ1-6; 8 bases match TRBD1. Trimming at V came to 4 bases and at J to 7 bases, leaving 3 bases not matched to a gene. The CDR3 runs 14 residues. Germline CDR1 is MNHEY and CDR2 is SMNVEV (reference sequence). CDR3 amino acids: CASSSTGANSPLHF. CDR3 nucleotides: TGTGCCAGCAGTTCGACAGGGGCGAATTCACCCCTCCACTTT.